Here is one T cell receptor beta chain with its context. Its antigen remains unidentified. The sample originates from a study of cytomegalovirus exposure and HLA in healthy donors. The table came from immunoSEQ multiplex PCR; TCRdb's copy has only in-frame clones and leaves some out. The sample contains some 350,000 clones, about nine tenths of which appear only once. Study-wide findings and caveats: With high specificity and sensitivity, the classifier reportedly diagnosed cytomegalovirus status. Clusters of TCRs from the first cohort tended to co-occur in the roughly 120 validation repertoires (as a later analysis found).

There are 14 residues in the CDR3. V shed 5 bases and J shed 6 bases, with 13 bases lying between them. The germline V gene has CDR1 SGHTA and CDR2 FQGNSA. The sequenced sample consisted of PBMCs. This receptor was taken from a woman aged 25 to 45 in good health and CMV-seropositive. The chain carries TRBV7-2 and TRBJ2-2, with D possibly being TRBD1 (5 bases). Here the CDR3 reads CASSVSRVPGELFF. DNA for the CDR3: TGTGCCAGCAGCGTAAGCAGGGTTCCCGGGGAGCTGTTTTTT.